The 20 T cell receptor beta chains presented below share a single source sample, sequenced in a study of blood T cell repertoires in COVID-19. Produced via immunoSEQ multiplex PCR; TCRdb's table is partial and in-frame only. There are 150,000 or so clones in the sample; roughly 83% occur only once, and over 5% lies in the top ten. The sequenced material came from PBMCs or T cells enriched from blood (not recorded which). The receptor source for this set is a man between 65 and 80 years old who had been exposed to COVID-19.

The chain is built from TRBV27 and TRBJ1-5; TRBD1 agrees at 7 bases. This CDR3 region has 15 residues. CDR1 is MNHEY, CDR2 SMNVEV, per germline (reference sequence). With 3 bases clipped from V and 3 bases from J, the junction kept 5 bases outside the gene matches. The CDR3 DNA is TGTGCCAGCAGTTTTGAGGGGGCGGTCAATCAGCCCCAGCATTTT. Its protein is CASSFEGAVNQPQHF.

The rearrangement joins TRBV6-2 or TRBV6-3 to TRBJ2-1, with D possibly matching TRBD1 (6 bases). Germline CDR1 and CDR2: MNHEY and SVGEGT. The V end lost 6 bases, the J end lost 4 bases, and 16 bases lay between the germline ends. The CDR3 spans 15 residues. The CDR3 nucleotides read TGTGCCAGCAGCCGCCCGTGGGGGCAGTACAATGAGCAGTTCTTC. This encodes CASSRPWGQYNEQFF.

V usage is TRBV3-1 (or the pseudogene TRBV3-2) and J usage is TRBJ1-1, with 8 bases matching TRBD1. This CDR3 comprises 13 residues. V trimming: 11 bases; J trimming: 6 bases; junction bases outside the gene matches: 11. Germline values: CDR1 LGHDT, CDR2 YNNKEL (reference sequence). The CDR3 loop is CAGSRDRLPEAFF. CDR3 DNA: TGTGCCGGAAGCCGGGACAGGCTTCCTGAAGCTTTCTTT.

This sequence joins TRBV12-3 or TRBV12-4 and TRBJ2-7; weak D call: TRBD1 (5 bases). CDR3 length: 13 amino acids. Trimming took 7 bases from V and 0 from J, leaving 10 bases between them. CDR3 loop: CASTLDSSYEQYF. The CDR3 DNA sequence: TGTGCCAGCACCCTCGACAGCTCCTACGAGCAGTACTTC.

This rearrangement joins TRBV10-1 to TRBJ1-5, with 7 nucleotides matching TRBD1. The CDR3 is 18 amino acids. Germline CDR1 reads WNHNN; CDR2 reads SYGVQD (reference sequence). V lost 3 bases and J lost 4; bases outside the gene matches: 15. This CDR3 reads CASSDTGEEDSVNQPQHF. The CDR3 nucleotides read TGCGCCAGCAGTGACACAGGGGAGGAGGATTCAGTTAATCAGCCCCAGCATTTT.

This clone was seen only once. This rearrangement joins TRBV18 to TRBJ2-7; D may be TRBD2 (5 bases). The length of the CDR3 is 14 residues. With 0 bases removed from V and 2 bases from J, the gap between germline ends came to 8 bases. Germline CDR1 KGHSH, CDR2 LQKENI. The DNA of the CDR3 is TGTGCCAGCTCACCACCGGACTTCCCCTACGAGCAGTACTTC. This sequence encodes CASSPPDFPYEQYF.

This clone occurred once. The rearrangement links TRBV5-6 to TRBJ1-1, with a possible D match to TRBD1 (5 bases). Germline V gives CDR1 SGHDT, CDR2 YYEEEE. The CDR3 loop spans 14 amino acids. V was shortened by 3 bases and J by 0 bases, with 9 bases between the two germline ends. The CDR3 region has the DNA TGTGCCAGCAGCTCGACAGCCTTGAACACTGAAGCTTTCTTT. Amino acids: CASSSTALNTEAFF.

The chain has TRBV27 and TRBJ2-3, with 9 bases lining up with TRBD2. Losses at the gene ends were 1 base for V and 5 bases for J; bases not matched to a gene: 4. The CDR3 has 15 amino acids. The germline V gene encodes CDR1 MNHEY and CDR2 SMNVEV (reference sequence). The CDR3 sequence: CASSLWLAGRDTQYF. For the CDR3, the DNA is TGTGCCAGCAGTTTATGGCTAGCGGGGCGAGATACGCAGTATTTT.

The chain couples TRBV5-8 to TRBJ1-2; 9 bases map to TRBD1. Germline lookup yields CDR1 SGHTS and CDR2 YDEGEE. There are 15 residues in the CDR3. After removal of 4 bases from V and 8 bases from J, the junction contained 12 bases not matched to a gene. The DNA for the CDR3 is TGTGCCAGCAGCCACCGGGACAGGGAGGCTCAGGGCTACACCTTC. It encodes CASSHRDREAQGYTF.

A note on this clone: One end of the junction is discordant with germline, which a read error may explain. The chain couples TRBV7-2 to TRBJ2-7; 7 bases are shared with TRBD2. Per the germline V gene, CDR1 is SGHTA and CDR2 is FQGNSA. The CDR3 sequence is 13 residues long. The chain's CDR3 is CASSLAGTGGLNF. The CDR3 nucleotides read TGTGCCAGCAGCTTAGCGGGGACGGGAGGCCTTAACTTC.

The chain recombines TRBV3-1 (or the pseudogene TRBV3-2) with TRBJ1-4, with a possible D match to TRBD1 (5 bases). Deletions cut 4 bases from V and 5 bases from J, with 17 bases between. Germline lookup yields CDR1 LGHDT and CDR2 YNNKEL (reference sequence). CDR3 length: 16 residues. DNA of the CDR3: TGTGCCAGCAGCCTGCGACTCGGGACTACGAATGAAAAACTGTTTTTT. Protein product: CASSLRLGTTNEKLFF.

The J gene is TRBJ1-2, the V gene TRBV18, with TRBD1 matching over 9 bases. The CDR3 runs to 15 residues. CDR1 and CDR2 (germline): KGHSH, LQKENI. V was pared by 1 base and J by 5 bases, with 5 bases of the junction left unmatched. CDR3 in DNA: TGTGCCAGCTCACCACGTAGGGACAGGGTTTATGGCTACACCTTC. Translation gives CASSPRRDRVYGYTF.

This rearrangement joins TRBV28 to TRBJ1-4; 7 nucleotides agree with TRBD1. V lost 3 bases and J lost 7; bases outside the gene matches: 5. This CDR3 is built from 14 residues. Germline lookup yields CDR1 MDHEN and CDR2 SYDVKM. The CDR3 DNA sequence: TGTGCCAGCAGTTTGCAGGGGGTTCCTGAAAAACTGTTTTTT. As protein: CASSLQGVPEKLFF. The entire variable domain, with the rest obtained from reference TRBV28 and TRBJ1-4, is as follows: DVKVTQSSRYLVKRTGEKVFLECVQDMDHENMFWYRQDPGLGLRLIYFSYDVKMKEKGDIPEGYSVSREKKERFSLILESASTNQTSMYLCASSLQGVPEKLFFGSGTQLSVL.

The rearrangement uses TRBV7-3 and TRBJ1-2; unclear D gene. Germline V gene sequence: CDR1 SGHTA, CDR2 FQGTGA. The CDR3 totals 14 residues. V dropped 5 bases and J dropped 1 base, with 11 bases sitting between them. DNA for the CDR3: TGTGCCAGCAGCCCATCCGGGGTTAACTATGGCTACACCTTC. Amino acids: CASSPSGVNYGYTF.

This clone was picked up a small number of times. The chain is built from TRBV20-1 and TRBJ2-3; a weak D match, TRBD1 (6 bases). This CDR3 spans 14 amino acids. V was trimmed by 3 bases and J by 7 bases, leaving 17 bases between them. Looked up from germline, CDR1 is DFQATT and CDR2 is SNEGSKA (reference sequence). The CDR3 region has the DNA TGCAGTGCTAGTGACAGGTTGGATAGAAATACGCAGTATTTT. Its protein is CSASDRLDRNTQYF.

The chain combines TRBV28 with TRBJ2-7; perhaps TRBD2 as D (5 bases). CDR3 length: 14 residues. V gave up 2 bases and J gave up 7 bases, with 15 bases separating them. CDR1 and CDR2 (germline): MDHEN, SYDVKM. The CDR3 is CASSLAPGSWEQYF. The CDR3, as DNA: TGTGCCAGCAGTTTAGCACCGGGAAGTTGGGAGCAGTACTTC. Complete variable domain (other parts from reference TRBV28 and TRBJ2-7): DVKVTQSSRYLVKRTGEKVFLECVQDMDHENMFWYRQDPGLGLRLIYFSYDVKMKEKGDIPEGYSVSREKKERFSLILESASTNQTSMYLCASSLAPGSWEQYFGPGTRLTVT.

This chain links TRBV28 with TRBJ1-1, with D perhaps matching TRBD1 (6 bases). The V end lost 8 bases, the J end lost 5 bases, and 21 bases lay between the germline ends. The germline V gene has CDR1 MDHEN and CDR2 SYDVKM. CDR3 length equals 15 residues. CDR3 region: CASPGRRGGRTEAFF. CDR3 sequence (DNA): TGTGCCAGCCCCGGGCGCAGGGGCGGTCGGACTGAAGCTTTCTTT.

This clone was counted a few times. The rearrangement uses TRBV19 and TRBJ1-4; 7 nucleotides agree with TRBD1. CDR3 length: 16 residues. CDR1 is LNHDA and CDR2 is SQIVND in the germline V gene (reference sequence). Losses at the gene ends were 5 bases for V and 3 bases for J; bases not matched to a gene: 9. CDR3 coding DNA: TGTGCCAGTAGTTCACAGGGGTCCGTGTCTAATGAAAAACTGTTTTTT. This codes for CASSSQGSVSNEKLFF.

This rearrangement joins TRBV28 to TRBJ2-3; 7 nucleotides match TRBD2. From germline, CDR1 is MDHEN and CDR2 SYDVKM. Unmatched junction bases numbered 6, after V lost 6 bases and J lost 3 bases. The CDR3 totals 14 residues. CDR3 coding DNA: TGTGCCAGCAGCACCCTGGGGGGGACAGATACGCAGTATTTT. This codes for CASSTLGGTDTQYF.

The rearrangement uses TRBV6-5 and TRBJ1-5; no clear D. Trimming left V 5 bases short and J 9 bases short, with 20 bases between. Germline CDR1 is MNHEY and CDR2 is SVGAGI. CDR3 size: 15 residues. CDR3 region: CASSIHGSSLGPQHF. Written as DNA, the CDR3 is TGTGCCAGCAGTATACACGGGTCGTCGTTGGGGCCCCAGCATTTT.